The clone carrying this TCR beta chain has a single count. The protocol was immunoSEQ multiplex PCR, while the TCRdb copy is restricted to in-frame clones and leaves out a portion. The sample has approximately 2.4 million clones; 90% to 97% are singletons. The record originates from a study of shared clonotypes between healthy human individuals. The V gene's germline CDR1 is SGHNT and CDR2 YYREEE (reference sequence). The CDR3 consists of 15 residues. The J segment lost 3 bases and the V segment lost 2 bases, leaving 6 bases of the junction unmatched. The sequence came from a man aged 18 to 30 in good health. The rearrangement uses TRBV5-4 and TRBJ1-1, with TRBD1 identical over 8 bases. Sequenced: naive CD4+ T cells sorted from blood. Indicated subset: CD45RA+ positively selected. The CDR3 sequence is CASSFSTGGDTEAFF. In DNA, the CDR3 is TGTGCCAGCAGCTTCTCAACAGGGGGAGACACTGAAGCTTTCTTT. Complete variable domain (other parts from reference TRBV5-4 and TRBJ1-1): ETGVTQSPTHLIKTRGQQVTLRCSSQSGHNTVSWYQQALGQGPQFIFQYYREEENGRGNFPPRFSGLQFPNYSSELNVNALELDDSALYLCASSFSTGGDTEAFFGQGTRLTVV.